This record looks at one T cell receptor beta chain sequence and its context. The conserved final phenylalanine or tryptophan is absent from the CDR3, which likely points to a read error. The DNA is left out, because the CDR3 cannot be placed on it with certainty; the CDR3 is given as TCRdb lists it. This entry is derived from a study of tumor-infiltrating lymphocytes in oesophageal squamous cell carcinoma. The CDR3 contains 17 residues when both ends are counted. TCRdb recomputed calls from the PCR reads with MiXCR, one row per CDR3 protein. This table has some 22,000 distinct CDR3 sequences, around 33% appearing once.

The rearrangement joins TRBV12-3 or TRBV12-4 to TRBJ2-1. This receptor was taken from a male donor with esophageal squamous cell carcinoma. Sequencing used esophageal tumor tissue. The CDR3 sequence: CASSGNKWRKGGYTFGS.